Given below is one T cell receptor beta chain in context. Its antigen is still unknown. TCRdb keeps only in-frame clones here, not all; method: immunoSEQ multiplex PCR. Here the sample spans almost 70,000 clones, roughly 95% being singletons. The CDR3 spans 18 residues. Trimming cost V 5 bases and J 1 base; bases outside gene matches: 10. Germline assignment: CDR1 SGHDN and CDR2 FVKESK. The source of the sample is a study of cytomegalovirus exposure and HLA in healthy donors. Study-wide context: The approximately 120 validation repertoires, a later analysis reported, used the same platform as the 600 to 700 first-cohort repertoires. Regarding the study as a whole: Clusters of TCRs from the first cohort tended to co-occur in the roughly 120 validation repertoires (as a later analysis found). While the bulk of TCR sequences proved rare, some public TCRs turned up in many donors.

This TCR was recovered from a woman in her late teens or twenties in good health and CMV-seropositive. The chain uses TRBV14 and TRBJ2-3; 12 bases align to TRBD2. Sequenced sample: PBMCs. CDR3 protein: CASSGRLAGARGTDTQYF. CDR3 nucleotides: TGTGCCAGCAGCGGAAGACTAGCGGGAGCTCGGGGCACAGATACGCAGTATTTT. Drawing the rest from reference TRBV14 and TRBJ2-3, the complete variable domain is EAGVTQFPSHSVIEKGQTVTLRCDPISGHDNLYWYRRVMGKEIKFLLHFVKESKQDESGMPNNRFLAERTGGTYSTLKVQPAELEDSGVYFCASSGRLAGARGTDTQYFGPGTRLTVL.